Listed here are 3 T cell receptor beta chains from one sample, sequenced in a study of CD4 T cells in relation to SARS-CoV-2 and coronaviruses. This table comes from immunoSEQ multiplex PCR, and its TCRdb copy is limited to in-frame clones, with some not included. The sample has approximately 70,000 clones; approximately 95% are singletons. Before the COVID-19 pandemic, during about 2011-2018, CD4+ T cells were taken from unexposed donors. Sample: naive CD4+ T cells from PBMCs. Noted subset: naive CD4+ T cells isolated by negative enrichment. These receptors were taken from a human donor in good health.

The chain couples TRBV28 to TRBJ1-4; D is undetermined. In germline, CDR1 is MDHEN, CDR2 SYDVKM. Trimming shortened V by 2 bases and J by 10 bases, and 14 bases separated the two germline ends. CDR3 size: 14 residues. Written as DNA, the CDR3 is TGTGCCAGCAGTTTAGGGCAAATTTTCTCAAAACTGTTTTTT. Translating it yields CASSLGQIFSKLFF.

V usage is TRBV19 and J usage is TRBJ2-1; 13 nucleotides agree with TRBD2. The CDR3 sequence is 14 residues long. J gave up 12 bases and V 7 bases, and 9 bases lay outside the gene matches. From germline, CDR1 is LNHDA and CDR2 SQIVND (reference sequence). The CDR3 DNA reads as TGTGCCAGTACTTCAGGACTAGCGGGGGACGGGCAGTTCTTC. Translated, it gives CASTSGLAGDGQFF.

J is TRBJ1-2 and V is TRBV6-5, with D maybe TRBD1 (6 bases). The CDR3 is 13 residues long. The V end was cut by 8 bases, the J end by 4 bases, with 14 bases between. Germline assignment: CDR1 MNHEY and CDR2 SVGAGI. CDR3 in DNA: TGTGCCAGCGGACGCGACAGGACCTATGGCTACACCTTC. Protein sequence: CASGRDRTYGYTF.